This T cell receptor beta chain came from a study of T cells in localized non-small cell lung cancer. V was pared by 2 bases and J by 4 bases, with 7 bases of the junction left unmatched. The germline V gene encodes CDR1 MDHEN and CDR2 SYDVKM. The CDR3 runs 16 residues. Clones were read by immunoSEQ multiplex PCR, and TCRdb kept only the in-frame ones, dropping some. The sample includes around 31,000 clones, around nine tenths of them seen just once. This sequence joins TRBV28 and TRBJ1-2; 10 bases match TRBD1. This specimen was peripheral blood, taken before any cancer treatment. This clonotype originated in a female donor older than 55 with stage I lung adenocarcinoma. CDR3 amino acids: CASSLDLGTGVYGYTF. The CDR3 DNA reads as TGTGCCAGCAGTTTAGACCTCGGGACAGGGGTCTATGGCTACACCTTC.